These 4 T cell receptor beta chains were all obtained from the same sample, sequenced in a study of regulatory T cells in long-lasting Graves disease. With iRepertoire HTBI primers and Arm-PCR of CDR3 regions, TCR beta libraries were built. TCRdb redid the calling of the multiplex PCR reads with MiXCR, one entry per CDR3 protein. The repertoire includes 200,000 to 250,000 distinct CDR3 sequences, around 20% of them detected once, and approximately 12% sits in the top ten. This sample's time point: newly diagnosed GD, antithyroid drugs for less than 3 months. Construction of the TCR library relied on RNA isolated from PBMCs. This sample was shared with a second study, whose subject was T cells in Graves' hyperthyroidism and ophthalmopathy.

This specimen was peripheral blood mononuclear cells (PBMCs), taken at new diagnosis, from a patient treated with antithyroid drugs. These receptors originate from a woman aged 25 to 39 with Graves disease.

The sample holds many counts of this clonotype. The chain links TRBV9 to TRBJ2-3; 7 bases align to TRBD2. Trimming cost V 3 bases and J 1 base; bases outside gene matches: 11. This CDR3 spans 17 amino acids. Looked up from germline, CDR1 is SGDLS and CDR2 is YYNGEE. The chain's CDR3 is CASSAQGGGSGTDTQYF. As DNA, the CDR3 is TGTGCCAGCAGCGCCCAAGGCGGGGGATCTGGCACAGATACGCAGTATTTT.

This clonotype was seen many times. Here the CDR3 DNA reads TGTGCCAGCAGTGGCTGGGGGGGGTTCACAGATACGCAGTATTTT. Translating it yields CASSGWGGFTDTQYF. The chain uses TRBV6-1 and TRBJ2-3; TRBD2 matches 7 bases. V shed 4 bases, J shed 2 bases, and the junction held 6 bases outside the gene matches. Germline CDR1 and CDR2: MNHNS and SASEGT. This CDR3 spans 15 amino acids.

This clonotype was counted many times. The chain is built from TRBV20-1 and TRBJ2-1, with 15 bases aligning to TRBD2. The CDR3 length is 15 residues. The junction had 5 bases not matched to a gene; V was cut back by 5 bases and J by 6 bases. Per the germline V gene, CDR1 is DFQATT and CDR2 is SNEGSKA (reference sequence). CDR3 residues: CSASGTSGGFNEQFF. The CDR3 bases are TGCAGTGCTTCCGGGACTAGCGGGGGGTTCAATGAGCAGTTCTTC.

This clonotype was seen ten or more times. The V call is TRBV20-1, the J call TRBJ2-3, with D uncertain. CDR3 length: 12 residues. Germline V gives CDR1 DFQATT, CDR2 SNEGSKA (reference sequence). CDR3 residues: CSTSLSADTQYF. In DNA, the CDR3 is TGCAGCACCAGCCTGTCGGCAGATACGCAGTATTTT.